These T cell receptor beta chains were read from a single sample in a study of T cells after yellow fever vaccination. A single record per CDR3 protein comes from TCRdb applying MiXCR to the 5' RACE reads. The repertoire holds around 330,000 distinct CDR3 sequences, with approximately 3.8% as singletons. The sequences come from PBMCs, collected on the day of the yellow fever booster vaccination. The receptors originated from a man aged 18 to 29 who received the YFV17D yellow fever vaccine. The CDR3 runs from the conserved cysteine through the conserved F or W. The order of the fields is D gene, J gene, V gene, clone size, CDR3 DNA, CDR3 protein. The D gene is left open where the match is weak. The size field is filled for only some rows; it gives once, few, many or a size class.

d_call: .
j_call: TRBJ2-2
v_call: TRBV12-3/TRBV12-4
clone_size: .
cdr3_nt: TGTGCCAGCAGTTTGAACGACGTCAGGGGCGCCGGGGAGCTGTTTTTT
cdr3_aa: CASSLNDVRGAGELFF

d_call: .
j_call: TRBJ2-1
v_call: TRBV12-3/TRBV12-4
clone_size: many
cdr3_nt: TGTGCCAGCACCTTTACACGGGCTGAGCAGTTCTTC
cdr3_aa: CASTFTRAEQFF

d_call: .
j_call: TRBJ1-2
v_call: TRBV6-2/TRBV6-3
clone_size: .
cdr3_nt: TGTGCCAGCAGCCCGGGACCCTCCTATGGCTACACCTTC
cdr3_aa: CASSPGPSYGYTF

d_call: TRBD1
j_call: TRBJ2-7
v_call: TRBV5-4
clone_size: .
cdr3_nt: TGTGCCATTTCGCCCCCCGGACAGGGCCGCAACGAGCAGTACTTC
cdr3_aa: CAISPPGQGRNEQYF

d_call: TRBD1
j_call: TRBJ2-6
v_call: TRBV9
clone_size: .
cdr3_nt: TGTGCCAGCAGCGGCGGGACAGGGGGAATAGCTGGGGCCAACGTCCTGACTTTC
cdr3_aa: CASSGGTGGIAGANVLTF

d_call: TRBD1
j_call: TRBJ1-5
v_call: TRBV20-1
clone_size: few
cdr3_nt: TGCAGTGCTCTTAGGGGGACAGGGAACAATCAGCCCCAGCATTTT
cdr3_aa: CSALRGTGNNQPQHF

d_call: TRBD1
j_call: TRBJ1-4
v_call: TRBV12-3/TRBV12-4
clone_size: .
cdr3_nt: TGTGCCAGCAGTCAAACGGGGGGACAGCGGGAAAAACTGTTTTTT
cdr3_aa: CASSQTGGQREKLFF

d_call: .
j_call: TRBJ1-5
v_call: TRBV20-1
clone_size: few
cdr3_nt: TGCAGTGCTACCCAAAGGGGCGGTGTGATTCCCCAGCATTTT
cdr3_aa: CSATQRGGVIPQHF

d_call: .
j_call: TRBJ1-4
v_call: TRBV5-1
clone_size: many
cdr3_nt: TGCGCCAGCAGCCGAGGCGTCGGACGGAATGAAAAACTGTTTTTT
cdr3_aa: CASSRGVGRNEKLFF

d_call: .
j_call: TRBJ2-3
v_call: TRBV5-8
clone_size: few
cdr3_nt: TGTGCCAGCAGCTCCGTAAGGGACGGATACACAGATACGCAGTATTTT
cdr3_aa: CASSSVRDGYTDTQYF

d_call: .
j_call: TRBJ2-3
v_call: TRBV7-2
clone_size: few
cdr3_nt: TGTGCCAGCAGCTTACGTATAGATACGCAGTATTTT
cdr3_aa: CASSLRIDTQYF

d_call: TRBD1
j_call: TRBJ1-1
v_call: TRBV7-2
clone_size: .
cdr3_nt: TGTGCCAGCACCTTAACAGGGGAGGAAGCTTTCTTT
cdr3_aa: CASTLTGEEAFF

d_call: .
j_call: TRBJ2-2
v_call: TRBV12-3/TRBV12-4
clone_size: few
cdr3_nt: TGTGCCAGCAATTCAGGGGACACCGGGGAGCTGTTTTTT
cdr3_aa: CASNSGDTGELFF

d_call: .
j_call: TRBJ1-5
v_call: TRBV6-5
clone_size: .
cdr3_nt: TGTGCCAGCAGATCGGGCGGTAGCAATCAGCCCCAGCATTTT
cdr3_aa: CASRSGGSNQPQHF

d_call: .
j_call: TRBJ2-3
v_call: TRBV4-1
clone_size: many
cdr3_nt: TGCGCCAGCAGCCAAGAAACACTGGGAGATACGCAGTATTTT
cdr3_aa: CASSQETLGDTQYF

d_call: .
j_call: TRBJ1-6
v_call: TRBV6-6
clone_size: .
cdr3_nt: TGTGCCAGCAGTTACGGGGGAGCTATAGATTCACCCCTCCACTTT
cdr3_aa: CASSYGGAIDSPLHF

d_call: .
j_call: TRBJ2-1
v_call: TRBV2
clone_size: .
cdr3_nt: TGTGCCAGCAGTGATTATAGTGAGCAGTTCTTC
cdr3_aa: CASSDYSEQFF

d_call: .
j_call: TRBJ1-5
v_call: TRBV30
clone_size: few
cdr3_nt: TGTGCCTGGAGTTATGGACCAAATCAGCCCCAGCATTTT
cdr3_aa: CAWSYGPNQPQHF

d_call: .
j_call: TRBJ2-3
v_call: TRBV9
clone_size: many
cdr3_nt: TGTGCCAGCAGCGCCCGGGGAGGGGGCGCAGATACGCAGTATTTT
cdr3_aa: CASSARGGGADTQYF

d_call: TRBD2
j_call: TRBJ2-3
v_call: TRBV4-1
clone_size: .
cdr3_nt: TGCGCCAGCAGCCAAGGGTATCGGGGGGAGAATACGCAGTATTTT
cdr3_aa: CASSQGYRGENTQYF

d_call: TRBD1
j_call: TRBJ1-5
v_call: TRBV29-1
clone_size: many
cdr3_nt: TGCAGCCCAAAAGGGACAGGCCAGGACCAGCCCCAGCATTTT
cdr3_aa: CSPKGTGQDQPQHF

d_call: .
j_call: TRBJ1-1
v_call: TRBV7-9
clone_size: many
cdr3_nt: TGTGCCAGTCTCTGGAGCCAGAACACTGAAGCTTTCTTT
cdr3_aa: CASLWSQNTEAFF

d_call: .
j_call: TRBJ2-7
v_call: TRBV5-1
clone_size: many
cdr3_nt: TGCGCCAGCAGCACCGGACACACGTCCTACGAGCAGTACTTC
cdr3_aa: CASSTGHTSYEQYF

d_call: TRBD2
j_call: TRBJ2-7
v_call: TRBV30
clone_size: few
cdr3_nt: TGTGCCTGGAGTGGACCGGGACTAGCGTTTCTGGGCGAGCAGTACTTC
cdr3_aa: CAWSGPGLAFLGEQYF

d_call: TRBD2
j_call: TRBJ2-1
v_call: TRBV20-1
clone_size: few
cdr3_nt: TGCAGTGCCCGAATGGGGGGGACCTACAATGAGCAGTTCTTC
cdr3_aa: CSARMGGTYNEQFF

d_call: .
j_call: TRBJ2-2
v_call: TRBV2
clone_size: many
cdr3_nt: TGTGCCAGCAGAGAGGTACAAGACACCGGGGAGCTGTTTTTT
cdr3_aa: CASREVQDTGELFF

d_call: TRBD2
j_call: TRBJ2-3
v_call: TRBV12-3/TRBV12-4
clone_size: .
cdr3_nt: TGTGCCAGCAGTACCCAACCCTCGGGGGGACGGGCAGATACGCAGTATTTT
cdr3_aa: CASSTQPSGGRADTQYF

d_call: TRBD1
j_call: TRBJ2-7
v_call: TRBV7-9
clone_size: many
cdr3_nt: TGTGCCAGCAGCCGAATTCAGAGGGGGCCCCACGAGCAGTACTTC
cdr3_aa: CASSRIQRGPHEQYF

d_call: TRBD1
j_call: TRBJ2-7
v_call: TRBV3-1
clone_size: few
cdr3_nt: TGTGCCAGCAGCCAAGAAGGGACAGGGCGGTACTTC
cdr3_aa: CASSQEGTGRYF

d_call: .
j_call: TRBJ2-5
v_call: TRBV4-1
clone_size: many
cdr3_nt: TGCGCCAGCAGCCTAGACAAAGAGACCCAGTACTTC
cdr3_aa: CASSLDKETQYF

d_call: .
j_call: TRBJ1-2
v_call: TRBV5-6
clone_size: many
cdr3_nt: TGTGCCAGCAGCGGGGCGTGGCGGGATGGCTACACCTTC
cdr3_aa: CASSGAWRDGYTF

d_call: .
j_call: TRBJ2-5
v_call: TRBV5-1
clone_size: many
cdr3_nt: TGCGCCAGCTTGGCGGACGGGATGGAGACCCAGTACTTC
cdr3_aa: CASLADGMETQYF

d_call: TRBD1
j_call: TRBJ2-7
v_call: TRBV5-1
clone_size: many
cdr3_nt: TGTGCCAGCAGCCCGGGGACAGGGAGCTCCTACGAGCAGTACTTC
cdr3_aa: CASSPGTGSSYEQYF

d_call: .
j_call: TRBJ2-2
v_call: TRBV5-4
clone_size: .
cdr3_nt: TGTGCCAGCAGCTTTGACAGCAACACCGGGGAGCTGTTTTTT
cdr3_aa: CASSFDSNTGELFF

d_call: TRBD1
j_call: TRBJ1-2
v_call: TRBV7-9
clone_size: .
cdr3_nt: TGTGCCAGCAGCTCGACCGGGACAGGGGCCTATGGCTACACCTTC
cdr3_aa: CASSSTGTGAYGYTF

d_call: .
j_call: TRBJ2-5
v_call: TRBV6-2/TRBV6-3
clone_size: many
cdr3_nt: TGTGCCAGCAGTTTCTTGGGGTTCCGGACAGAAGAGACCCAGTACTTC
cdr3_aa: CASSFLGFRTEETQYF

d_call: .
j_call: TRBJ2-3
v_call: TRBV7-2
clone_size: many
cdr3_nt: TGTGCCAGCAGCTTGGGGGGCCGGGGGTATACGCAGTATTTT
cdr3_aa: CASSLGGRGYTQYF

d_call: .
j_call: TRBJ1-2
v_call: TRBV7-2
clone_size: many
cdr3_nt: TGTGCCAGCAGCGATGACATGTCCTATGGCTACACCTTC
cdr3_aa: CASSDDMSYGYTF

d_call: .
j_call: TRBJ1-2
v_call: TRBV28
clone_size: many
cdr3_nt: TGTGCCAGCAGTTTGGGGCAGGGGCCCTCAGGCGGCTACACCTTC
cdr3_aa: CASSLGQGPSGGYTF

d_call: TRBD1
j_call: TRBJ1-6
v_call: TRBV5-4
clone_size: .
cdr3_nt: TGTGCCAGCAGCCTGAGGGACAGCGGATCACCCCTCCACTTT
cdr3_aa: CASSLRDSGSPLHF

d_call: .
j_call: TRBJ2-7
v_call: TRBV5-1
clone_size: many
cdr3_nt: TGCGCCAGCAGCTTGGCCGGGAACAGGGCGACCTACGAGCAGTACTTC
cdr3_aa: CASSLAGNRATYEQYF

d_call: .
j_call: TRBJ2-7
v_call: TRBV10-3
clone_size: many
cdr3_nt: TGTGCCATCAGTGTAGGGGGTAGCTCCTACGAGCAGTACTTC
cdr3_aa: CAISVGGSSYEQYF

d_call: TRBD2
j_call: TRBJ2-1
v_call: TRBV29-1
clone_size: many
cdr3_nt: TGCAGCGTTGTCGGCGGGGGGAATGAGCAGTTCTTC
cdr3_aa: CSVVGGGNEQFF

d_call: .
j_call: TRBJ2-1
v_call: TRBV7-2
clone_size: many
cdr3_nt: TGTGCCAGCAGCTTTTCGAGCGGGCCAGGGCAGTTCTTC
cdr3_aa: CASSFSSGPGQFF